This T cell receptor (beta chain) is from a study of OX40 agonist ivuxolimab in advanced cancers. The CDR3 consists of 13 residues. V was trimmed by 0 bases and J by 9 bases, leaving 14 bases between them. Germline loops: CDR1 GTSNPN, CDR2 SVGIG (reference sequence). This clone was seen only once. Its antigen is unidentified. Only in-frame clones appear in the TCRdb table, and some are missing; sequencing was by immunoSEQ multiplex PCR. The sample shows 65,000 to 90,000 clones, 70% to 90% of them seen only once. Broader study findings: Near-lowest levels of clonal expansion characterized partial responders at 0.1-3.0 mg/kg.

The clonotype comes from an adult with an advanced solid tumor such as melanoma, head and neck, liver or kidney cancer. Sequenced here: CD4+ or CD8+ T cells sorted from blood, sampled in a trial of the OX40 agonist ivuxolimab. The chain is built from TRBV30 and TRBJ2-5, with a weak D call TRBD2 (6 bases). The CDR3 here is CAWSVQVSGAQYF. CDR3 nucleotides: TGTGCCTGGAGTGTCCAGGTCTCGGGGGCCCAGTACTTC.